The rows below give T cell receptor beta chains drawn from one sample of a study of cytomegalovirus exposure and HLA in healthy donors. TCRdb's table, derived via immunoSEQ multiplex PCR, lists solely in-frame clones and lacks some. This sample has 150,000 to 200,000 clones, with about 70% found just once. Material: PBMCs. Receptors were obtained from a woman in her twenties or thirties in good health and CMV-seronegative. Each CDR3 is given with its conserved first and last residue. A D gene is named only where the DNA matches it firmly. Some rows have no size entry. The others give once, few or many, or a class for an expanded clone.

d_call	v_call	clone_size	j_call	cdr3_nt	cdr3_aa
TRBD1	TRBV19	few	TRBJ2-4	TGTGCCAGTAGTATCCGGGTGACAGGGGGCACTGTCTTC	CASSIRVTGGTVF
NA	TRBV13	few	TRBJ1-2	TGTGCCAGCAGCTTAGGCTGGAGGAGCTATGGCTACACCTTC	CASSLGWRSYGYTF
NA	TRBV5-1	once	TRBJ1-2	TGCGCCAGCAGCTTGGCCGACAGCTATGGCTACACCTTC	CASSLADSYGYTF
TRBD2	TRBV4-3	NA	TRBJ2-2	TGCGCCAGCAGCCAAGCTAGCGGGGCGAACACCGGGGAGCTGTTTTTT	CASSQASGANTGELFF
NA	TRBV5-1	NA	TRBJ1-2	TGCGCCAGCAGCTTGACCGCAGGGCCCGTTGGCTACACCTTC	CASSLTAGPVGYTF
NA	TRBV27	once	TRBJ1-6	TGTGCCAGCAGTTTTTTGGGGCGGCGGGGCTCCTATAATTCACCCCTCCACTTT	CASSFLGRRGSYNSPLHF
NA	TRBV6-4	NA	TRBJ2-7	TGTGCCAGCAGTGACCTACCAGGGGGGGAGCAGTACTTC	CASSDLPGGEQYF
NA	TRBV4-1	NA	TRBJ1-2	TGCGCCAGCAGCCAAGAGAGAACCGATAACTATGGCTACACCTTC	CASSQERTDNYGYTF
TRBD1	TRBV6-5	few	TRBJ2-7	TGTGCCAGCAGTGTGGAAGCGGACAGGGGTTACGAGCAGTACTTC	CASSVEADRGYEQYF
NA	TRBV5-4	NA	TRBJ1-6	TGTGCCAGCAGCCGACAGAGCTCCTATAATTCACCCCTCCACTTT	CASSRQSSYNSPLHF
NA	TRBV5-6	NA	TRBJ2-7	TGTGCCAGCAGCCAACCAGGGATCGAGCAGTACTTC	CASSQPGIEQYF
TRBD2	TRBV19	NA	TRBJ2-3	TGTGCCAGTAGTATGGGGAGCGGGGGAAGTGCAGATACGCAGTATTTT	CASSMGSGGSADTQYF
NA	TRBV27	NA	TRBJ2-7	TGTGCCAGCAGAGAGGGCCTTTCCTACGAGCAGTACTTC	CASREGLSYEQYF
NA	TRBV7-9	NA	TRBJ2-1	TGTGCCAGCAGCTTAGCCAGGGCCGTAAATGAGCAGTTCTTC	CASSLARAVNEQFF
NA	TRBV7-3	NA	TRBJ2-1	TGTGCCAGCAGCCAGGCCTCCTACAATGAGCAGTTCTTC	CASSQASYNEQFF
NA	TRBV11-1	NA	TRBJ2-7	TGTGCCAGCAGCTTAGAGCGCTTGAGCTCCTACGAGCAGTACTTC	CASSLERLSSYEQYF
NA	TRBV9	NA	TRBJ1-5	TGTGCCAGCAGCGTAGCAGGGGTTGGGGATCAGCCCCAGCATTTT	CASSVAGVGDQPQHF
TRBD1	TRBV6-1	NA	TRBJ2-4	TGTGCCAGCAGTGAAGGCACGGTATTTGGGGACAGGGTCTTC	CASSEGTVFGDRVF
TRBD1	TRBV29-1	NA	TRBJ1-1	TGCAGCGTTGCGACAGGGAGGAACACTGAAGCTTTCTTT	CSVATGRNTEAFF
TRBD1	TRBV6-1	NA	TRBJ2-2	TGTGCCAGTTCCGGGACAGATAACACCGGGGAGCTGTTTTTT	CASSGTDNTGELFF
NA	TRBV5-5	NA	TRBJ2-2	TGTGCCAGCAGCTCACCTCTCTCCGGGTCCGGGGAGCTGTTTTTT	CASSSPLSGSGELFF
TRBD2	TRBV30	NA	TRBJ2-3	TGTGCCTGGAGGAAGCGGGGGGTCACAGATACGCAGTATTTT	CAWRKRGVTDTQYF
TRBD2	TRBV6-1	NA	TRBJ2-3	TGTGCCAGCAGTGAAGAGCCCGGGGAGGGAGGGGATACGCAGTATTTT	CASSEEPGEGGDTQYF
TRBD1	TRBV18	NA	TRBJ1-1	TGTGCCAGCTCACGGGACAGGGGGATGACTTTCTTT	CASSRDRGMTFF
NA	TRBV19	NA	TRBJ1-2	TGTGCCAGTAGTAGTGTTGGGACGGGGGGCTATGGCTACACCTTC	CASSSVGTGGYGYTF
NA	TRBV7-2	NA	TRBJ1-2	TGTGCCAGCAGCTTAACGACAGCCCTAGGCAGCTATGGCTACACCTTC	CASSLTTALGSYGYTF
NA	TRBV7-6	NA	TRBJ2-7	TGTGCCAGCAGCTCCCGACAGGCCTCCTACGAGCAGTACTTC	CASSSRQASYEQYF
TRBD2	TRBV7-8	NA	TRBJ2-1	TGTGCCAGCAGCGGATGGACTAGCCGACACAATGAGCAGTTCTTC	CASSGWTSRHNEQFF
TRBD2	TRBV6-4	NA	TRBJ2-1	TGTGCCAGCAGTGAACTAGCGGGGGACTACAATGAGCAGTTCTTC	CASSELAGDYNEQFF
TRBD1	TRBV25-1	few	TRBJ2-5	TGTGCCAGCAGTGACCGACAGGGGTTGGGAGAGACCCAGTACTTC	CASSDRQGLGETQYF
TRBD1	TRBV5-4	NA	TRBJ2-1	TGTGCCAGCAGCCCAAGGACAGGCTACAATGAGCAGTTCTTC	CASSPRTGYNEQFF
NA	TRBV11-2	NA	TRBJ2-3	TGTGCCAGCAGCCTCGGGACTACAGATACGCAGTATTTT	CASSLGTTDTQYF
TRBD1	TRBV14	NA	TRBJ2-1	TGTGCCAGCAGCCACGTTACAGGGGGCGCTTCCCCCACCTACAATGAGCAGTTCTTC	CASSHVTGGASPTYNEQFF
NA	TRBV6-1	NA	TRBJ1-1	TGTGCCAGCAGTGGGTACCCCCCGGGACAAAACGTAATGAACACTGAAGCTTTCTTT	CASSGYPPGQNVMNTEAFF
NA	TRBV7-7	NA	TRBJ2-3	TGTGCTAGCAGCTTAGCGCTACAGGGTACAGATACGCAGTATTTT	CASSLALQGTDTQYF
NA	TRBV7-2	NA	TRBJ1-2	TGTGCCAGCAGCTCACAGGTTAACTATGGCTACACCTTC	CASSSQVNYGYTF
NA	TRBV27	NA	TRBJ2-7	TGTGCCAGCAGTCCTCTGTACGAGCAGTACTTC	CASSPLYEQYF
NA	TRBV12-5	NA	TRBJ2-1	TGTGCTAGTGGTTCCCCCTCCGGCAGGGTTTGGGCCAATGAGCAGTTCTTC	CASGSPSGRVWANEQFF
NA	TRBV25-1	NA	TRBJ2-5	TGTGCCAGCAGTGAACCGGGGAGGTCGGGCGAGACCCAGTACTTC	CASSEPGRSGETQYF
NA	TRBV5-1	NA	TRBJ2-7	TGCGCCAGCAGCCCTATACAGGGTAAATCTTACGAGCAGTACTTC	CASSPIQGKSYEQYF
NA	TRBV5-1	NA	TRBJ2-7	TGCGCCAGCAGCTTGGCAGGATCCTACGAGCAGTACTTC	CASSLAGSYEQYF
TRBD1	TRBV27	NA	TRBJ2-1	TGTGCCAGCAGCCGACAGGGCATATCTTCCTACAATGAGCAGTTCTTC	CASSRQGISSYNEQFF
TRBD1	TRBV2	NA	TRBJ2-1	TGTGCCAGCAGAAACAGGGGCCCCTACAATGAGCAGTTCTTC	CASRNRGPYNEQFF
NA	TRBV7-6	NA	TRBJ1-6	TGTGCCAGCAGCTTAGTGGCAGGAAAATCACCCCTCCACTTT	CASSLVAGKSPLHF
NA	TRBV2	NA	TRBJ2-7	TGTGCCAGCAGTGAATTGGGCCCGGGGACACCCTACGAGCAGTACTTC	CASSELGPGTPYEQYF